Listed here is a single T cell receptor beta chain. Its antigen remains unidentified. Construction of the TCRbeta library involved unique molecular identifiers. TCRdb passed the PCR reads through MiXCR, listing each CDR3 protein once. The data show about a million distinct CDR3 sequences, around 30% seen once. This sample stems from a study of T-cell reconstitution after alpha-beta-depleted transplantation in children. Trimming shortened V by 0 bases and J by 5 bases, and 11 bases separated the two germline ends. Germline V lookup: CDR1 SGHNT, CDR2 YYREEE (reference sequence). The CDR3 length is 14 residues. Points from the study as a whole: Alpha-beta T cells present about two months after transplant were reported to originate from several hundred expanded graft clones. A year post-transplant, T-cell counts and diversity derived mostly from newly produced T cells.

The sequence came from a boy less than two years old who had a stem cell transplant for SCID, so the T cells may come from the graft donor. The specimen was PBMCs, mostly from graft donor cells, collected 360 days after TCRalphabeta/CD19-depleted stem cell transplant. The chain combines TRBV5-4 with TRBJ1-2, with TRBD1 as a possible D gene (5 bases). This CDR3 is CASSLAWGGYGYTF. The CDR3, as DNA: TGTGCCAGCAGCTTGGCTTGGGGCGGATATGGCTACACCTTC.